The 27 T cell receptor beta chains below all came from one sample that was sequenced in a study of post-analysis software for immune sequencing data. Unique molecular identifiers were present in the TCR beta cDNA libraries. TCRdb analysed the PCR reads with MiXCR anew, one entry per CDR3 protein. Of hundreds of thousands of distinct CDR3 sequences listed, around 40% are singletons. Study-level findings and limits: In patients, TRBV5-6, TRBV5-1 and TRBV20-1 belonged to roughly five TRBV segments found more frequently than in controls.

These receptors' antigens are unknown. The sequenced sample consisted of blood. The receptors here all came from a girl between 10 and 17 years old with multiple sclerosis.

The chain carries TRBV7-9 and TRBJ1-2; 9 nucleotides agree with TRBD1. The CDR3 sequence is 14 residues long. V shed 5 bases and J 7 bases; nucleotides not matched to a gene: 8. Germline assignment: CDR1 SEHNR and CDR2 FQNEAQ (reference sequence). The CDR3 region is CASSEGQGISGYTF. CDR3 coding DNA: TGTGCCAGCAGCGAGGGACAGGGAATTTCTGGCTACACCTTC.

This clonotype was observed a few times. This chain joins TRBV27 and TRBJ1-2; D call uncertain. This CDR3 is 8 amino acids long. The germline V gene has CDR1 MNHEY and CDR2 SMNVEV (reference sequence). The CDR3 sequence: CTEWGYTF. The CDR3 coding sequence is TGTACCGAGTGGGGCTACACCTTC.

The chain has TRBV7-9 and TRBJ2-2; 8 positions match TRBD1. CDR1 and CDR2 (germline): SEHNR, FQNEAQ (reference sequence). V trimming: 1 base; J trimming: 3 bases; junction bases outside the gene matches: 1. The CDR3 sequence is 15 residues long. In nucleotides, the CDR3 is TGTGCCAGCAGCTTAGGGGGACAGGACACCGGGGAGCTGTTTTTT. Its translation: CASSLGGQDTGELFF.

V usage is TRBV7-3 and J usage is TRBJ2-3; no definite D call. From germline, CDR1 is SGHTA and CDR2 FQGTGA. The CDR3 length is 14 residues. The germline V and J ends were trimmed by 3 bases and 2 bases, with 9 bases remaining between them. The chain's CDR3 is CASSFGPATDTQYF. The CDR3, as DNA: TGTGCCAGCAGCTTCGGACCAGCCACAGATACGCAGTATTTT.

As concerns this clonotype: One junction end disagrees with the germline gene, perhaps due to a read error. The rearrangement joins TRBV7-9 to TRBJ2-4, with a weak D call TRBD2 (6 bases). CDR1 and CDR2 from the germline V gene are SEHNR and FQNEAQ (reference sequence). This CDR3 has 15 residues. This CDR3 reads CASSLEEGVGYEQYF. The CDR3 DNA reads TGTGCCAGCAGCTTAGAGGAGGGAGTTGGCTACGAGCAGTATTTC.

This sequence joins TRBV20-1 and TRBJ2-4; 9 bases line up with TRBD2. TRBJ2-5 explains the end of the DNA better; the J call may be wrong. The CDR3 covers 15 residues. From germline, CDR1 is DFQATT and CDR2 SNEGSKA (reference sequence). Here the CDR3 reads CSARPSSGAQETQYF. CDR3 coding DNA: TGCAGTGCTAGACCTTCTAGCGGGGCACAAGAGACCCAGTACTTC.

V is TRBV6-5 and J is TRBJ1-1; D not certain. The CDR3 consists of 15 residues. Germline V gene lookup returns CDR1 MNHEY and CDR2 SVGAGI. Trimming cost V 4 bases and J 1 base, with 13 bases left between them. CDR3 DNA: TGTGCCAGCAGTTTCGAGGCAGCAACGAACACTGAAGCTTTCTTT. It translates to CASSFEAATNTEAFF.

This chain connects TRBV3-1 to TRBJ2-7, with D uncertain. V was cut by 0 bases and J by 3 bases, with 6 bases left in between. This CDR3 region has 13 residues. Germline CDR1 LGHDT, CDR2 YNNKEL (reference sequence). The CDR3 reads CASSQEQFYEQYF. DNA for the CDR3: TGTGCCAGCAGCCAAGAACAGTTCTACGAGCAGTACTTC.

This clonotype appeared a few times. One end of the junction varies from germline; a read error may be responsible. The V gene is TRBV6-5, the J gene TRBJ2-7; TRBD1 aligns across 7 bases. This CDR3 spans 13 amino acids. Germline CDR1 MNHEY, CDR2 SVGAGI. The CDR3 is CATMNRGSCEQYF. The CDR3 DNA follows: TGTGCCACTATGAACAGGGGATCCTGCGAGCAGTACTTC.

This clonotype was observed a handful of times. The chain is built from TRBV20-1 and TRBJ2-5; no firm D call. From germline, CDR1 is DFQATT and CDR2 SNEGSKA (reference sequence). V shed 2 bases and J shed 2 bases, with 12 bases lying between them. CDR3 size: 14 residues. CDR3 sequence reads: CSARQVRWQETQYF. The CDR3 DNA reads TGCAGTGCTAGACAGGTCCGGTGGCAAGAGACCCAGTACTTC.

The rearrangement links TRBV25-1 to TRBJ2-7, with D possibly TRBD2 on 6 matching bases. V dropped 6 bases and J dropped 6 bases, with 21 bases sitting between them. Germline CDR1 and CDR2: MGHDK and SYGVNS. The CDR3 loop spans 15 amino acids. CDR3 residues: CASSPSSGLEGEQYF. The CDR3 DNA reads TGTGCCAGCAGCCCATCCTCAGGGCTGGAGGGCGAGCAGTACTTC.

The table lists this clonotype with a few counts. The rearrangement uses TRBV20-1 and TRBJ2-3; D uncertain. CDR1 is DFQATT, CDR2 SNEGSKA, per germline (reference sequence). The CDR3 has 11 residues. Between the trimmed V and J ends, which lost 0 bases and 9 bases, there was a span of 7 bases. The CDR3 reads CSARDTLTQYF. CDR3 in DNA: TGCAGTGCTAGAGATACCCTAACGCAGTATTTT.

The chain is built from TRBV5-1 and TRBJ2-3; 11 nucleotides agree with TRBD2. Germline V lookup: CDR1 SGHRS, CDR2 YFSETQ. With V trimmed by 2 bases and J by 5 bases, 4 bases remained unmatched. This CDR3 has 15 amino acids. DNA of the CDR3: TGCGCCAGCAGCTTTAGTACTAGCGGGAGAGATACGCAGTATTTT. It translates to CASSFSTSGRDTQYF.

The V call is TRBV4-3, the J call TRBJ1-3, with TRBD1 as a possible D gene (6 bases). Trimming took 1 base from V and 4 from J, leaving 14 bases between them. The CDR3 sequence is 16 residues long. Per germline, CDR1 LGHNA and CDR2 YSLEER. The DNA of the CDR3 is TGCGCCAGCAGCCAAGGAACAGGGATAGGAGGAAACACCATATATTTT. Translated, it gives CASSQGTGIGGNTIYF.

This clonotype was detected a few times. The chain links TRBV3-1 to TRBJ2-1, with 10 bases matching TRBD2. V lost 0 bases, J lost 7 bases, and 12 bases stayed unmatched. The CDR3 consists of 18 residues. The germline gives CDR1 LGHDT, CDR2 YNNKEL (reference sequence). CDR3 nucleotide sequence: TGTGCCAGCAGCCAAGACGTGAGCGGGAGGGCCGGGAAAAATGAGCAGTTCTTC. It codes for CASSQDVSGRAGKNEQFF.

The chain employs TRBV28 and TRBJ2-1; 7 bases align to TRBD1. The CDR3 has 15 residues. Germline loops: CDR1 MDHEN, CDR2 SYDVKM. Trimming took 7 bases from V and 2 from J; bases not matched to a gene: 8. For the CDR3, the DNA is TGTGCCAGCACGCCGGTGACAGGGACCTACAATGAGCAGTTCTTC. It encodes CASTPVTGTYNEQFF.

The rearrangement joins TRBV27 to TRBJ2-7, with TRBD2 identical over 12 bases. Germline trimming cut 6 bases from V and 5 bases from J; bases unmatched to any gene: 11. This CDR3 spans 16 amino acids. Germline assignment: CDR1 MNHEY and CDR2 SMNVEV (reference sequence). The CDR3 here is CASRNWTSGKGNEQYF. DNA for the CDR3: TGTGCCAGCAGAAACTGGACTAGCGGGAAGGGAAACGAGCAGTACTTC.

V is TRBV12-3 or TRBV12-4 and J is TRBJ2-1; 14 nucleotides align to TRBD2. Trimming cost V 3 bases and J 4 bases; bases outside gene matches: 11. The CDR3 loop spans 19 amino acids. The DNA for the CDR3 is TGTGCCAGCAGTTTGACTAGCGGGAGGGTTTTGCCCGATTACAATGAGCAGTTCTTC. It specifies CASSLTSGRVLPDYNEQFF.

The rearrangement uses TRBV7-6 and TRBJ2-3, with TRBD2 matching 9 bases. The junction had 12 bases not matched to a gene; V was cut back by 2 bases and J by 0 bases. CDR3 size: 19 residues. Germline V gene lookup returns CDR1 SGHVS and CDR2 FNYEAQ. CDR3 residues: CASSLRAGLAGISTDTQYF. CDR3 in DNA: TGTGCCAGCAGCTTAAGGGCGGGGCTAGCGGGGATTAGCACAGATACGCAGTATTTT. Supplemented by reference TRBV7-6 and TRBJ2-3, the full variable domain reads GAGVSQSPRYKVTKRGQDVALRCDPISGHVSLYWYRQALGQGPEFLTYFNYEAQQDKSGLPNDRFSAERPEGSISTLTIQRTEQRDSAMYRCASSLRAGLAGISTDTQYFGPGTRLTVL.

The V call is TRBV4-2, the J call TRBJ2-3; 14 nucleotides agree with TRBD2. The CDR3 spans 15 residues. Germline V gene sequence: CDR1 LGHNA, CDR2 YNFKEQ. V lost 3 bases to trimming and J lost 7 bases; unmatched junction nucleotides: 3. The CDR3 bases are TGTGCCAGCAGCCAGACTAGCGGGAGGGCCAATACGCAGTATTTT. Protein product: CASSQTSGRANTQYF.

The chain couples TRBV7-8 to TRBJ2-4; unclear D gene. From germline, CDR1 is SGHVS and CDR2 FQNEAQ. The CDR3 length is 18 residues. The V end lost 1 base, the J end lost 1 base, and 17 bases lay between the germline ends. The CDR3 bases are TGTGCCAGCAGCTTAGGGGCCAAAACCGTTATTGCCAAAAACATTCAGTACTTC. Its translation: CASSLGAKTVIAKNIQYF.

This chain joins TRBV3-1 and TRBJ2-5; D is possibly TRBD2 (5 bases). The germline V gene encodes CDR1 LGHDT and CDR2 YNNKEL (reference sequence). V lost 0 bases to trimming and J lost 4 bases, with 15 bases between them. This CDR3 spans 16 amino acids. This chain's CDR3 is CASSQERLARAETQYF. The DNA for the CDR3 is TGTGCCAGCAGCCAAGAAAGGCTAGCCCGAGCAGAGACCCAGTACTTC.

The rearrangement joins TRBV6-5 to TRBJ2-1, with D perhaps assigned TRBD1 or TRBD2 (5 bases each). Trimming took 2 bases from V and 0 from J, leaving 11 bases between them. Germline lookup yields CDR1 MNHEY and CDR2 SVGAGI. The CDR3 runs to 16 residues. The CDR3 sequence: CASSYGTQSSYNEQFF. The CDR3 region has the DNA TGTGCCAGCAGTTACGGGACGCAGAGCTCCTACAATGAGCAGTTCTTC.

This clonotype has just one count. The chain joins TRBV9 to TRBJ1-4; D is possibly TRBD1 (6 bases). Germline V gives CDR1 SGDLS, CDR2 YYNGEE. V was clipped by 4 bases and J by 2 bases, with 24 bases between them. CDR3 length equals 19 residues. CDR3: CASSSFVPGEVGTNEKLFF. CDR3 nucleotide sequence: TGTGCCAGCAGCTCCTTCGTTCCAGGGGAGGTTGGTACTAATGAAAAACTGTTTTTT.

CDR3 DNA sequence: TGTGCCAGCAGTTACCTCCAGAATCAAGAGACCCAGTACTTC. Translating gives CASSYLQNQETQYF. V is TRBV6-2 or TRBV6-3 and J is TRBJ2-5; D uncertain. Between the trimmed V and J ends, which lost 2 bases and 2 bases, there was a span of 9 bases. CDR3 size: 14 residues. The germline V gene encodes CDR1 MNHEY and CDR2 SVGEGT.

About this clonotype itself: This CDR3 fails to terminate in the conserved phenylalanine or tryptophan, so it likely reflects a read error. The CDR3 DNA sequence: TGTGCCAGCAGTTCCACCTATAATGTCTACGAGCAGTACTTA. It specifies CASSSTYNVYEQYL. The chain couples TRBV28 to TRBJ2-7; D call uncertain. This CDR3 comprises 14 residues. Per the germline V gene, CDR1 is MDHEN and CDR2 is SYDVKM. V lost 4 bases to trimming and J lost 3 bases, with 13 bases between them.

Worth noting for this clonotype: A clone one base away is much larger, so this may be a read error. CDR3 amino acids: CSARGAVHPSGANVLTF. The CDR3 bases are TGCAGTGCTAGAGGGGCGGTCCATCCTTCTGGGGCCAACGTCCTGACTTTC. This chain joins TRBV20-1 and TRBJ2-6, with D unclear. Trimming removed 1 base at V and 1 base at J, with 14 bases between. The CDR3 runs to 17 residues. Germline CDR1 reads DFQATT; CDR2 reads SNEGSKA (reference sequence).